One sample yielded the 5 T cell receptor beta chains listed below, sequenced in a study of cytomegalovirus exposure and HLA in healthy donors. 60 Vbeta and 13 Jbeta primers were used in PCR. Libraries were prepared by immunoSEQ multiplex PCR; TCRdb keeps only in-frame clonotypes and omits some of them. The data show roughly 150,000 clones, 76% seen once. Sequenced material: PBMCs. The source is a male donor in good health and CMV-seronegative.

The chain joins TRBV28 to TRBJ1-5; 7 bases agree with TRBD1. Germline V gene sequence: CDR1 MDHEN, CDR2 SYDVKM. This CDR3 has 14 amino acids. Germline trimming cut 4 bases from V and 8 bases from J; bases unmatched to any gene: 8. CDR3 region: CASSYYRGPEPQHF. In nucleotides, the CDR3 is TGTGCCAGCAGTTATTACAGGGGCCCGGAGCCCCAGCATTTT.

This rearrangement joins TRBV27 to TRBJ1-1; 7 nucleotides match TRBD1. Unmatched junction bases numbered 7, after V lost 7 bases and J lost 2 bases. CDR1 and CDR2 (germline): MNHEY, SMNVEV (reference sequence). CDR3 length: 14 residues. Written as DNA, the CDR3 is TGTGCCAGCACCTCAACAGGGGCTAACACTGAAGCTTTCTTT. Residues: CASTSTGANTEAFF.

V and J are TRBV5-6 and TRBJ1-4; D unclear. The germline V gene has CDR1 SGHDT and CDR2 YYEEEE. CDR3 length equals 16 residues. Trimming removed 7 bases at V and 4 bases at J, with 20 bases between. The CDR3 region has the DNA TGTGCCAGCGGTCGGAGGGCTGCCACGGGTAATGAAAAACTGTTTTTT. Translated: CASGRRAATGNEKLFF.

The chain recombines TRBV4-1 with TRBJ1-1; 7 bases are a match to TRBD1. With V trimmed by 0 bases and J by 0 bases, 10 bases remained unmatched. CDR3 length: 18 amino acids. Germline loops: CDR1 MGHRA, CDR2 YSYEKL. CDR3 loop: CASSQEHPGQLMNTEAFF. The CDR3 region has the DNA TGCGCCAGCAGCCAAGAGCATCCGGGACAGCTCATGAACACTGAAGCTTTCTTT.

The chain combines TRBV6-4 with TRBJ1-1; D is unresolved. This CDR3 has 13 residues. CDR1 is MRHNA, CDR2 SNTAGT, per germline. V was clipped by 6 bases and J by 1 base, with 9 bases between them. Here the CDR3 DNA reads TGTGCCAGCAGGGTAGAGTCGAACACTGAAGCTTTCTTT. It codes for CASRVESNTEAFF.